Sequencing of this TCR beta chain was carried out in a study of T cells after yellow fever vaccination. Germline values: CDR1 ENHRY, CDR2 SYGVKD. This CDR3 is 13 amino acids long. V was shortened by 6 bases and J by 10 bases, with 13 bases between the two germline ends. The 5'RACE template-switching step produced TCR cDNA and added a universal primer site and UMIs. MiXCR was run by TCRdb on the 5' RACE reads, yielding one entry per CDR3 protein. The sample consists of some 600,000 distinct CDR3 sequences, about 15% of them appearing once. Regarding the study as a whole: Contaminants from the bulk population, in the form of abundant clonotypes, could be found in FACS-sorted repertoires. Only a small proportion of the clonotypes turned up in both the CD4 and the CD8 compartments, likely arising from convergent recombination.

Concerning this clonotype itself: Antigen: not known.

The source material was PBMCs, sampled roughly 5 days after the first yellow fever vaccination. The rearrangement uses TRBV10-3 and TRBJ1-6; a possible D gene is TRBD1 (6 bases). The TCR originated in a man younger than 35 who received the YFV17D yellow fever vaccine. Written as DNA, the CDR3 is TGTGCCATCAGCCCGCGTCAGGGGTCACCCCTCCACTTT. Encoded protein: CAISPRQGSPLHF.